This TCR beta chain derives from a study of cytomegalovirus exposure and HLA in healthy donors. Findings and limits, study-wide: Overall, around 160 TCR beta chains were annotated as cytomegalovirus-associated.

This clone has a handful of counts. Its specificity is not known. Sequencing used immunoSEQ multiplex PCR; TCRdb keeps in-frame clones, though not all of them. Of roughly 280,000 clones in the sample, about 86% were seen once. There are 13 residues in the CDR3. The V gene's germline CDR1 is MNHEY and CDR2 SMNVEV (reference sequence). Trimming stripped 7 bases from V and 5 bases from J, with 13 bases between. Sample: PBMCs. The TCR originated in a woman aged 18 to 35 in good health and CMV-seronegative. The chain has TRBV27 and TRBJ2-3; a weak D match, TRBD1 (6 bases). DNA of the CDR3: TGTGCCAGCATCCAGCAAGGGGGAGATACGCAGTATTTT. Translation gives CASIQQGGDTQYF.